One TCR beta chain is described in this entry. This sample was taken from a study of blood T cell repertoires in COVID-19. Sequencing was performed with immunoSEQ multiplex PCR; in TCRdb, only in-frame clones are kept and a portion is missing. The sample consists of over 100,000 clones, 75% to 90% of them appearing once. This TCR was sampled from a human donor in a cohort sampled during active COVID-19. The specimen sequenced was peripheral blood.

The DNA of the CDR3 is TGTGCCAGCAGCTCTTCTAGGTGGAAGGCCCGCCCTAACACTGAAGCTTTCTTT. Protein: CASSSSRWKARPNTEAFF. The genes are TRBV7-6 and TRBJ1-1; D unclear. The CDR3 spans 18 residues. Germline V gives CDR1 SGHVS, CDR2 FNYEAQ. Trimming shortened V by 4 bases and J by 2 bases, and 23 bases separated the two germline ends.